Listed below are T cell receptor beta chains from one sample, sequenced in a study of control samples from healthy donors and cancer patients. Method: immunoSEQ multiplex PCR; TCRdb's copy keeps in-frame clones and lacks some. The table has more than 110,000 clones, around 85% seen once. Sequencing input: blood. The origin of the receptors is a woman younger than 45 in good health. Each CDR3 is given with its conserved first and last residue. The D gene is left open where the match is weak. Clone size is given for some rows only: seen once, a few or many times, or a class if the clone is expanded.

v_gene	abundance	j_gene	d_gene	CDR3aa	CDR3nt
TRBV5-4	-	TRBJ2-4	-	CASSPPTKNIQYF	TGTGCCAGCAGCCCCCCCACCAAAAACATTCAGTACTTC
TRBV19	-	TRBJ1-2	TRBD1	CASSDGQGNYGYTF	TGTGCCAGTAGTGACGGACAGGGGAACTATGGCTACACCTTC
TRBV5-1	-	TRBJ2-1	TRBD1	CARALPGQGQIASAYNEQFF	TGCGCCAGGGCGCTTCCGGGACAGGGCCAGATAGCCTCCGCCTACAATGAGCAGTTCTTC
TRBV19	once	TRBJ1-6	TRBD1	CASSTTGENSPLHF	TGTGCCAGTAGTACCACAGGGGAAAATTCACCCCTCCACTTT
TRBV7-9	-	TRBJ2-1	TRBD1	CASISPQGAMMNEQFF	TGTGCCAGCATATCTCCTCAGGGGGCAATGATGAATGAGCAGTTCTTC
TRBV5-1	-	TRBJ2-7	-	CASSLRTSYEQYF	TGCGCCAGCAGCCTCCGTACGTCCTACGAGCAGTACTTC
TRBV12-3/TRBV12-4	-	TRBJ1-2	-	CASSLGQGSGYTF	TGTGCCAGCAGTTTGGGGCAGGGCTCTGGCTACACCTTC
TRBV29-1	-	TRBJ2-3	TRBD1	CSAPDRVTDTQYF	TGCAGCGCACCGGACAGGGTAACAGATACGCAGTATTTT
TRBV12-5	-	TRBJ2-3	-	CASGLVLGDVSDTQYF	TGTGCTAGTGGTTTGGTACTGGGGGACGTATCAGATACGCAGTATTTT
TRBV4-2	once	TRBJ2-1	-	CASSQGGGSVNEQFF	TGTGCCAGCAGCCAAGGTGGTGGGTCGGTCAATGAGCAGTTCTTC
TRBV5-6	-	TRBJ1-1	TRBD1	CASSSGTGAPGAFF	TGTGCCAGCAGCTCCGGGACAGGGGCGCCTGGAGCTTTCTTT
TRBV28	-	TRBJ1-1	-	CASSLGGGTEAFF	TGTGCCAGCAGTTTAGGAGGGGGAACTGAAGCTTTCTTT
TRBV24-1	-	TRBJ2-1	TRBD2	CATSGQTSGRGGEQFF	TGTGCCACCAGTGGCCAAACTAGCGGAAGGGGGGGTGAGCAGTTCTTC
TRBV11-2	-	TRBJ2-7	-	CASSGTSYEQYF	TGTGCCAGCAGCGGGACTTCCTACGAGCAGTACTTC
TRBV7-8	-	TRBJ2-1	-	CASSPGWVSYNEQFF	TGTGCCAGCAGCCCCGGCTGGGTTTCCTACAATGAGCAGTTCTTC
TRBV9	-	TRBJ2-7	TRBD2	CASSVAPAGASYEQYF	TGTGCCAGCAGCGTCGCCCCGGCGGGAGCCTCCTACGAGCAGTACTTC